Described below is a single T cell receptor (beta chain) sequence and its context. The antigen remains unidentified. RNA was extracted and reverse transcribed into cDNA as the sequencing template. Clones were sequenced by immunoSEQ multiplex PCR, and TCRdb holds only the in-frame ones, with some missing. The repertoire consists of 90,000 to 120,000 clones, with about four fifths occurring once and the leading ten covering 24%. Treatment defined: oral pan-JAK inhibitor, 5-10 mg twice daily. CDR3 length: 15 residues. Germline CDR1 SNHLY, CDR2 FYNNEI. V was shortened by 5 bases and J by 2 bases, with 15 bases between the two germline ends. This record comes from a study of CD8+ T cells in alopecia areata. Study background: Patients in the treated group were given tofacitinib by mouth, 5 to 10 mg twice a day. Percent of scalp involved defined treated patients' severity scores.

Study findings and constraints: It was lesional scalp, especially alopecia totalis/universalis, that showed higher clonality than normal scalp.

This material consisted of CD8+ T cells sorted from blood, taken at week 24, from a patient treated with tofacitinib. The sequence was obtained from a human donor with alopecia areata. This chain uses TRBV2 with TRBJ1-1; D unclear. The DNA of the CDR3 is TGTGCCAGCAGTCGAGGGCAGGTGGGAAACACTGAAGCTTTCTTT. Its protein product is CASSRGQVGNTEAFF.